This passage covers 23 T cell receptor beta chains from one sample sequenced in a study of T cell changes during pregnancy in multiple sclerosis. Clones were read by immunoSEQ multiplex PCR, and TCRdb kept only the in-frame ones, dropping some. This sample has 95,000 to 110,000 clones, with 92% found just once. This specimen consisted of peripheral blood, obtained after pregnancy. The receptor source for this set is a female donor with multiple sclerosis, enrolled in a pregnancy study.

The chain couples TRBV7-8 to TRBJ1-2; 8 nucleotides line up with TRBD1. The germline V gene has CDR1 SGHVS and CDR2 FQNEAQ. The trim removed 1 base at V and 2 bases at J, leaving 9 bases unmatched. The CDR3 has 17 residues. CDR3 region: CASSLVSGQGTNYGYTF. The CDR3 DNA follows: TGTGCCAGCAGCTTAGTGTCAGGACAGGGCACAAACTATGGCTACACCTTC. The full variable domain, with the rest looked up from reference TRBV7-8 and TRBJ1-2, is GAGVSQSPRYKVAKRGQDVALRCDPISGHVSLFWYQQALGQGPEFLTYFQNEAQLDKSGLPSDRFFAERPEGSVSTLKIQRTQQEDSAVYLCASSLVSGQGTNYGYTFGSGTRLTVV.

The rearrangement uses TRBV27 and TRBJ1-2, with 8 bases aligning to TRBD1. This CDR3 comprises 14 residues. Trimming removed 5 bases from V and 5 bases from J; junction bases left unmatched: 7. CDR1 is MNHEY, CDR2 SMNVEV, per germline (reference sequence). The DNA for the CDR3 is TGTGCCAGCAGTCAAGGACAGGGATGGTATGGCTACACCTTC. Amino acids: CASSQGQGWYGYTF.

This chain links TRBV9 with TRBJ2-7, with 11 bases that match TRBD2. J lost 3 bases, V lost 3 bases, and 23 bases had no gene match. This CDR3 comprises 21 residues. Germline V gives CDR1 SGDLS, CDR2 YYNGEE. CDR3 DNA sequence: TGTGCCAGCAGCGCCAACCCCTCCCCCGGGACTAGCGGATCACGTAGCTACGAGCAGTACTTC. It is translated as CASSANPSPGTSGSRSYEQYF.

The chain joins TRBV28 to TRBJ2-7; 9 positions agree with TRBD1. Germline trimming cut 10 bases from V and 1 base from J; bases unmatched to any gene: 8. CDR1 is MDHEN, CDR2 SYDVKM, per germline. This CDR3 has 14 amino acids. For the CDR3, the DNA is TGTGCCATCACACACGGACAGGGGTCCTACGAGCAGTACTTC. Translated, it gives CAITHGQGSYEQYF.

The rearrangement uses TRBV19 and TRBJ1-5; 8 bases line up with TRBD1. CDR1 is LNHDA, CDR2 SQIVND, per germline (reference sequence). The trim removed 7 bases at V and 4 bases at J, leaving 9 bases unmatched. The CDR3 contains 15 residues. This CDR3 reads CASTHGQGWNQPQHF. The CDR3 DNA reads TGTGCCAGTACCCACGGACAGGGATGGAATCAGCCCCAGCATTTT.

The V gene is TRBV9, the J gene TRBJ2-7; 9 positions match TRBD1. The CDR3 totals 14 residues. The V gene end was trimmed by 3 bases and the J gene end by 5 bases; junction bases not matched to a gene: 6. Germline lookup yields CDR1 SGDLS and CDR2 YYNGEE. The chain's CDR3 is CASSGRTGVHEQYF. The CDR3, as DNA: TGTGCCAGCAGCGGCCGGACAGGGGTCCACGAGCAGTACTTC.

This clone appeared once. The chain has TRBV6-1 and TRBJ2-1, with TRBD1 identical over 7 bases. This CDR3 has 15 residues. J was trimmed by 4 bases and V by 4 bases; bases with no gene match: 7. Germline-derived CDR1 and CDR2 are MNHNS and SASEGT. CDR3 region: CASSAHRGAYNEQFF. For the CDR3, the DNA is TGTGCCAGCAGTGCCCACAGGGGAGCGTACAATGAGCAGTTCTTC.

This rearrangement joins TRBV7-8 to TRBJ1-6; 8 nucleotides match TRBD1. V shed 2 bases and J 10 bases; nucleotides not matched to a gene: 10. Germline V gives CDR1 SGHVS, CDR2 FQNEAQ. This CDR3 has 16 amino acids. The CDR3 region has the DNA TGTGCCAGCAGCTTAACCCCGGGACAGGTGGGATCACCCCTCCACTTT. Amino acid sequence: CASSLTPGQVGSPLHF.

The CDR3 sequence: CASSQAVGQWGDYTF. Written as DNA, the CDR3 is TGCGCCAGCAGCCAAGCCGTGGGGCAGTGGGGGGACTACACCTTC. The chain combines TRBV4-3 with TRBJ1-2; a possible D gene is TRBD1 (5 bases). The CDR3 covers 15 residues. The germline V gene has CDR1 LGHNA and CDR2 YSLEER. Between the trimmed V and J ends, which lost 1 base and 10 bases, there was a span of 19 bases.

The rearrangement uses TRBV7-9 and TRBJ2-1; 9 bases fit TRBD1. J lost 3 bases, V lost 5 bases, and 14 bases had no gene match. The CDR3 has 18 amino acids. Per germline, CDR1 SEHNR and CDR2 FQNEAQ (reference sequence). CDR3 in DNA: TGTGCCAGCAGCCTCTCCGGTCCGGGACAGGGATTCTACAATGAGCAGTTCTTC. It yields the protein CASSLSGPGQGFYNEQFF.

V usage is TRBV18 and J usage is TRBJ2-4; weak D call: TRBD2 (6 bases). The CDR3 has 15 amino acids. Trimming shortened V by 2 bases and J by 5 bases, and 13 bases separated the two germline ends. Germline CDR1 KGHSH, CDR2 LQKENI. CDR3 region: CASSPVGSGQNIQYF. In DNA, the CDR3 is TGTGCCAGCTCACCAGTCGGGAGTGGCCAAAACATTCAGTACTTC.

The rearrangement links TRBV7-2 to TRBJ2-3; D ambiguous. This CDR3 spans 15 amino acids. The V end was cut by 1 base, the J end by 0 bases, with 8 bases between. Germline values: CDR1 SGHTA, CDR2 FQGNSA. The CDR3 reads CASSLVALSTDTQYF. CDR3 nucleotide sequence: TGTGCCAGCAGCTTAGTGGCCCTGAGCACAGATACGCAGTATTTT.

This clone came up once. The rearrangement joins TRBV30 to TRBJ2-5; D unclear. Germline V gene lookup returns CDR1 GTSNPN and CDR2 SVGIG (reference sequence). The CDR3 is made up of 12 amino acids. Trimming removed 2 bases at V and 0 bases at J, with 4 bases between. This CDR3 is CAWSSYQETQYF. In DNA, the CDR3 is TGTGCCTGGAGTTCGTACCAAGAGACCCAGTACTTC.

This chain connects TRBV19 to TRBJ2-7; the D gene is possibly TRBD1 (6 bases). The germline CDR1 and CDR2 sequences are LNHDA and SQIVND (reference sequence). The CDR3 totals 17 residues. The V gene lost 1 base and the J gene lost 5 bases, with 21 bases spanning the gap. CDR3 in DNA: TGTGCCAGTAGTATAGTTTGGACAGCGAAGCTTGGGAACGAGCAGTACTTC. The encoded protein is CASSIVWTAKLGNEQYF.

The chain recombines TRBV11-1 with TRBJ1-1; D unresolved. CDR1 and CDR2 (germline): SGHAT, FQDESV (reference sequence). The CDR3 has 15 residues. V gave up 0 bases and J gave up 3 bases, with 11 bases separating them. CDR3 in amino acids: CASSLAPFGDTEAFF. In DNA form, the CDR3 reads TGTGCCAGCAGCTTAGCCCCATTCGGGGACACTGAAGCTTTCTTT.

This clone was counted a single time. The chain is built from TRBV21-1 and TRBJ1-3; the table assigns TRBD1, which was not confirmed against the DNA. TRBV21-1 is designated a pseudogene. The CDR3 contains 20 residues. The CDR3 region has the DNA TGTGCCAGCAGCAAAGGAAAGGGGGCACCGGGCGCCGACGCTGGAAACACCATATATTTT. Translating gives CASSKGKGAPGADAGNTIYF.

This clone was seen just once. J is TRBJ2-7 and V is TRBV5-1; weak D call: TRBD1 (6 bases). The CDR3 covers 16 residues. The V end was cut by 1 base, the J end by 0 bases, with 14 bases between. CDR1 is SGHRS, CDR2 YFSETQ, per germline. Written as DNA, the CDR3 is TGCGCCAGCAGCTTGCGCCCTGACAGGAGCTCCTACGAGCAGTACTTC. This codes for CASSLRPDRSSYEQYF.

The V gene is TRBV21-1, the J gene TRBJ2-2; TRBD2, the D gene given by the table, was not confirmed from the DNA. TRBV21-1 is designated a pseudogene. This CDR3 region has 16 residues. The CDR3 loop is CASSKGGPANTGELFF. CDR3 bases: TGTGCCAGCAGCAAAGGAGGGCCTGCGAACACCGGGGAGCTGTTTTTT.

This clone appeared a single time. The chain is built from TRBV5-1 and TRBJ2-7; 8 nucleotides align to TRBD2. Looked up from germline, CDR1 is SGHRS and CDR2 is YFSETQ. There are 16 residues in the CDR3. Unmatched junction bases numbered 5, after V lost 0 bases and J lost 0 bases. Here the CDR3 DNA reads TGCGCCAGCAGCTTGGCCCAGACTAGCGACTCCTACGAGCAGTACTTC. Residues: CASSLAQTSDSYEQYF.

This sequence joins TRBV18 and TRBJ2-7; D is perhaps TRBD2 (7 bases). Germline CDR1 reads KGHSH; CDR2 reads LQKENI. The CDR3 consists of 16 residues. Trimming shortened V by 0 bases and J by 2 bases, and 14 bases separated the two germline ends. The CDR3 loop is CASSPPGGRSPYEQYF. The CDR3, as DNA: TGTGCCAGCTCACCACCGGGGGGGCGGAGTCCCTACGAGCAGTACTTC. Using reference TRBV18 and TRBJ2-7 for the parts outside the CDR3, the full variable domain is NAGVMQNPRHLVRRRGQEARLRCSPMKGHSHVYWYRQLPEEGLKFMVYLQKENIIDESGMPKERFSAEFPKEGPSILRIQQVVRGDSAAYFCASSPPGGRSPYEQYFGPGTRLTVT.

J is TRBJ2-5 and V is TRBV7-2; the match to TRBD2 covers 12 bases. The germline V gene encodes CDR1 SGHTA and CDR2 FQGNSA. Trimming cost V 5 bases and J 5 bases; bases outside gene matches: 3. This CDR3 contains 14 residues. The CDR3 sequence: CASSPGTSGETQYF. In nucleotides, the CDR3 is TGTGCCAGCAGCCCCGGGACTAGCGGGGAGACCCAGTACTTC.

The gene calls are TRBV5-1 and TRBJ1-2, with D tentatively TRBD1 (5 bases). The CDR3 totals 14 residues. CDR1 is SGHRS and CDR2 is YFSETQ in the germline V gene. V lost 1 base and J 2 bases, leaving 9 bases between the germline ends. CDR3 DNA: TGCGCCAGCAGCTTGATTACAGGAAACTATGGCTACACCTTC. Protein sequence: CASSLITGNYGYTF. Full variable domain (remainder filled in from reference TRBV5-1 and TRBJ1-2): KAGVTQTPRYLIKTRGQQVTLSCSPISGHRSVSWYQQTPGQGLQFLFEYFSETQRNKGNFPGRFSGRQFSNSRSEMNVSTLELGDSALYLCASSLITGNYGYTFGSGTRLTVV.

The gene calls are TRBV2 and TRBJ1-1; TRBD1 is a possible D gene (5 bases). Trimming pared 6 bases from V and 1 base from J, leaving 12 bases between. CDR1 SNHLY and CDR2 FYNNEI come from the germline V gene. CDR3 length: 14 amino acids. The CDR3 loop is CASRWQGANTEAFF. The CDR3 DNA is TGTGCCAGCAGGTGGCAGGGCGCGAACACTGAAGCTTTCTTT.